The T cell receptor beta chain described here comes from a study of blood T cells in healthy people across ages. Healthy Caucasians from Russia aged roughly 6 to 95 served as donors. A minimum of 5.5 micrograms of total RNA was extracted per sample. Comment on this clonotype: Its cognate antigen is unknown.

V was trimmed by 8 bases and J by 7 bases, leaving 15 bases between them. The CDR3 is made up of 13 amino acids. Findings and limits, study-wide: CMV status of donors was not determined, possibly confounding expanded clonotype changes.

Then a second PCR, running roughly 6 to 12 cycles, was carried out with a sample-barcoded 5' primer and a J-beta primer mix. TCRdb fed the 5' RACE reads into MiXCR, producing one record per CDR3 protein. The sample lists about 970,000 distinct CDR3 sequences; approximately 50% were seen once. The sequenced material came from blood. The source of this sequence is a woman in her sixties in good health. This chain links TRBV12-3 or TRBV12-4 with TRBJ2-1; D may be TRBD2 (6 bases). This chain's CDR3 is CASARGKGNEQFF. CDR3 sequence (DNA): TGTGCCAGCGCCCGGGGGAAGGGGAATGAGCAGTTCTTC.